This T cell receptor (beta chain) was found in a study of blood T cell repertoires in COVID-19 (dated by TCRdb to 2020 to 2021). About the investigation overall: Samples from collaborators originated in the United States, Italy and Spain and spanned both the acute and convalescent phases of COVID-19. The material from the prospective study consisted of cDNA or gDNA derived from T cells, B-cell-depleted T cells, or PBMCs. The dataset comprised deeply sampled blood TCRbeta repertoires from subjects exposed to, actively infected with, or recovered from COVID-19. The repertoires were made available in a free public database intended to serve as a resource for research on the immune response to SARS-CoV-2. The samples were drawn from two sources: the first 160 participants of the ongoing ImmuneRACE study, and 1,254 subjects contributed by 6 global collaborators. A de-identified subject ID, COVID-19 status, age in years and sex were almost always included in the sample metadata. HLA class I and class II types, where available, came from metadata supplied by the sample provider rather than from assay-based typing.

TCRbeta CDR3 regions were amplified from genomic DNA using the immunoSEQ Assay, a bias-controlled multiplex PCR. The original methods were these. Within the assay, amplification of reference gene primers was used to estimate how many nucleated cells each sample contained. To quantify the absolute abundance of each unique TCRbeta CDR3 rearrangement, sequence reads were collapsed and filtered. For each sample, productive Simpson clonality was calculated as the square root of Simpson's diversity index over productive rearrangements. The table comes from immuneACCESS by way of TCRdb, which keeps in-frame sequences with V and J called. Part of the clones is missing from these tables; in studies checked, under half for an unresolved V gene and the rest for unknown reasons. V and J calls and clone size are copied from that table; D and trimming were computed from the DNA. This sample comprises approximately 140,000 clones, over 75% of them detected only once. The ten largest account for more than 1.5% of the sample.

In regard to this clone: The target of this receptor is not known. Base quality data are lacking; no much larger clone is found one base away.

General conclusions and limits of the study: How much clinical and demographic metadata was included differed by source and by participant, and the metadata was provided uncurated.

The CDR3 spans 16 residues, from the cysteine through the phenylalanine. Only CDR3 DNA is held: 48 bases, read in frame from base 1. Per the germline V gene, MNHNS is the CDR1 and SASEGT is the CDR2. The germline V and J ends show losses of 0 bases and 4 bases respectively, and no gene match explains 4 bases of the junction. The collaborating institutions used their own protocols to collect whole blood in K2EDTA tubes. For TCRbeta analysis, collaborators shipped samples as frozen whole blood, isolated PBMCs, or DNA extracted from either of those sample types. The receptor's source is a human donor in a cohort sampled during active COVID-19. Sequenced input: peripheral blood. The V gene is TRBV6-1 and the J gene is TRBJ2-1; TRBD2 agrees with 9 junctional bases. The CDR3 has the sequence CASSEAPSGTYNEQFF. The base sequence is TGTGCCAGCAGTGAAGCGCCTAGCGGGACATACAATGAGCAGTTCTTC.